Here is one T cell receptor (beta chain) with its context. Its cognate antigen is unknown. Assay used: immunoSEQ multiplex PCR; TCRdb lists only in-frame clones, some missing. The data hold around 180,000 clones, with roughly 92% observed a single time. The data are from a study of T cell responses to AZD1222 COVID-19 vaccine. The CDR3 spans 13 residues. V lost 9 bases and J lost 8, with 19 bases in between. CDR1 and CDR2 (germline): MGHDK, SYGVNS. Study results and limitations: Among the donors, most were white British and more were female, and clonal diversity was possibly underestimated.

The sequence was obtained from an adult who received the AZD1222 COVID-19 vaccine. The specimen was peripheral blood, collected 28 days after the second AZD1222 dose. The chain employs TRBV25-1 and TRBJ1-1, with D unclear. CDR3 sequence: CASINSGSGEAFF. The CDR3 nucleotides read TGTGCCAGTATTAATTCGGGGTCGGGAGAAGCTTTCTTT.